This TCR beta chain was identified during a study of identical twins. This clonotype was seen only a few times. TCRdb re-called the 5' RACE reads through MiXCR, storing one row per CDR3 protein. The sample has roughly 260,000 distinct CDR3 sequences, 6% to 8.5% seen once; the top ten hold less than 6.5%. The data were also submitted as part of a second study, on yellow fever vaccine responses in identical twins.

The sample consisted of CD8+ T cells sorted from blood. This clonotype originated in a woman younger than 30 in good health.

CDR3 amino acids: CASSQEGRSPLHF. In DNA, the CDR3 is TGTGCCAGCAGCCAAGAGGGGCGATCACCCCTCCACTTT. This chain joins TRBV3-1 and TRBJ1-6, with a possible D match to TRBD1 (5 bases). In germline, CDR1 is LGHDT, CDR2 YNNKEL (reference sequence). V was clipped by 0 bases and J by 10 bases, with 7 bases between them. The CDR3 is 13 amino acids.